The source of this TCR beta chain is a study of neurological immune-mediated disorders. Study results and limitations: HTLV-1-associated myelopathy ranked highest for TCR clonal expansion and multiple sclerosis lowest, beneath healthy controls.

V gave up 1 base and J gave up 3 bases, with 6 bases separating them. Looked up from germline, CDR1 is SGHRS and CDR2 is YFSETQ. This CDR3 comprises 13 residues. The team produced cDNA through 5'RACE using 10-nucleotide random UMIs. TCRdb analysed the 5' RACE reads with MiXCR anew, one entry per CDR3 protein. The sample lists 14,000 or so distinct CDR3 sequences; more than 6% were seen once. This clonotype has just a few counts. Its specificity is not known. The clonotype was recovered from a woman between 40 and 55 years old in good health. The sample consisted of CD8+ T cells from blood. V and J are TRBV5-1 and TRBJ2-3; D is perhaps TRBD1 (6 bases). The CDR3 sequence: CASSLRGTDTQYF. The CDR3 nucleotides read TGCGCCAGCAGCTTGAGGGGGACAGATACGCAGTATTTT.